This T cell receptor (beta chain) is from a study of T cell changes during pregnancy in multiple sclerosis. Here immunoSEQ multiplex PCR was the method, and the copy in TCRdb shows in-frame clones only, minus some. Altogether approximately 41,000 clones are present, about 88% being singletons, with the ten largest covering about 1.2%. Trimming cost V 2 bases and J 3 bases, with 8 bases left between them. This CDR3 has 14 residues. The germline V gene encodes CDR1 SGHRS and CDR2 YFSETQ. The sequence derives from a female donor with multiple sclerosis, enrolled in a pregnancy study. V is TRBV5-1 and J is TRBJ2-2; the D gene is possibly TRBD2 (5 bases). The specimen comprised CD4+ T cells from peripheral blood mononuclear cells, sampled in the first trimester of pregnancy. The CDR3 DNA reads as TGCGCCAGCAGCTTAGCGGTATACACCGGGGAGCTGTTTTTT. Protein sequence: CASSLAVYTGELFF. Supplemented by reference TRBV5-1 and TRBJ2-2, the full variable domain reads KAGVTQTPRYLIKTRGQQVTLSCSPISGHRSVSWYQQTPGQGLQFLFEYFSETQRNKGNFPGRFSGRQFSNSRSEMNVSTLELGDSALYLCASSLAVYTGELFFGEGSRLTVL.